The T cell receptor beta chain described here comes from a study of blood T cell repertoires in COVID-19. In the study overall: Both acute and convalescent COVID-19 samples were obtained from the United States, Italy and Spain. PBMCs, B-cell-depleted T cells, or T cells provided the cDNA or gDNA that made up the material.

Profiling relied on immunoSEQ multiplex PCR, and the TCRdb table lists in-frame clones only, not all of them. The sample lists some 99,000 clones; approximately 90% were seen once. The CDR3 runs 12 residues. CDR1 is GTSNPN, CDR2 SVGIG, per germline (reference sequence). The V end was cut by 1 base, the J end by 5 bases, with 8 bases between. This clone came up once. The specimen sequenced was peripheral blood. This chain connects TRBV30 to TRBJ1-1, with D perhaps matching TRBD1 (6 bases). The sequence came from a man in his 70s with acute or convalescent COVID-19. The CDR3 spells CAWSAQGTEAFF. In DNA form, the CDR3 reads TGTGCCTGGAGTGCCCAGGGGACTGAAGCTTTCTTT.